The present T cell receptor (beta chain) was sequenced within a study of neoadjuvant nivolumab and ipilimumab in lung cancer. Study findings and constraints: A small number of samples were TCR sequenced. TCR richness and clonality were higher in tumors than adjacent uninvolved lung. Resected-tumor TCR richness correlated positively with pretherapy blood richness.

Germline V gene sequence: CDR1 SGHDT, CDR2 YYEEEE. This CDR3 contains 12 residues. Trimming pared 4 bases from V and 7 bases from J, leaving 10 bases between. With regard to this clone: The antigen is not known.

Clones were sequenced by immunoSEQ multiplex PCR, and TCRdb holds only the in-frame ones, with some missing. The table shows fewer than 4,500 clones, with about 77% occurring only once. The rearrangement links TRBV5-6 to TRBJ2-3; no firm D call. The source is an adult with non-small cell lung cancer. The sample in question was adjacent normal lung tissue, obtained after neoadjuvant nivolumab, alone or with ipilimumab, at or shortly before surgery. In DNA, the CDR3 is TGTGCCAGCAGCCAGAGCGAAAATACGCAGTATTTT. It is translated as CASSQSENTQYF.